Listed below are T cell receptor beta chains from one sample, sequenced in a study of Ad26.COV2.S vaccination and SARS-CoV-2 variants. The assay was immunoSEQ multiplex PCR, and TCRdb's table has in-frame clones only and misses some. The profile covers some 450,000 clones, with 90% appearing a single time and less than 5.5% taken by the ten largest. The sample was peripheral blood, taken in a trial of Ad26.COV2.S vaccine versus placebo. These receptors originate from a person aged 18-60 years who received the Ad26.COV2.S COVID-19 vaccine or a placebo. Both conserved end residues are part of each CDR3. The D gene is left open where the match is weak. For some rows the clone size is stated as once, few or many, or as a class when expanded; others skip it.

>.|TRBJ1-1|TRBV3-1/TRBV3-2|.
TGTGCCAGCAGCCAATCAACTGAAGCTTTCTTT
CASSQSTEAFF
>few|TRBJ2-5|TRBV28|.
TGTGCCAGCAGTGAATGGGGTCTTGGTTCCGAAGAGACCCAGTACTTC
CASSEWGLGSEETQYF
>.|TRBJ2-7|TRBV7-9|TRBD1
TGTGCCAGCAGCTCGAGACAGGGGGCAATCTACGAGCAGTACTTC
CASSSRQGAIYEQYF
>.|TRBJ2-1|TRBV7-9|TRBD2
TGTGCCAGCAGCCTAGAGGGGACTAGCGGGAGTCAGTTCTTC
CASSLEGTSGSQFF
>.|TRBJ2-1|TRBV24-1|.
TGTGCCACCAAAGAGGGGAGTGAGCAGTTCTTC
CATKEGSEQFF
>.|TRBJ2-5|TRBV18|TRBD2
TGTGCCAGCTCAACAGGACTAGCGGGAGTCTCCGAGACCCAGTACTTC
CASSTGLAGVSETQYF
>.|TRBJ2-7|TRBV21-1|.
TGTGCCAGCAGCAAAAGGGGGGGACTAGCCCCTCTCGAGCAGTACTTC
CASSKRGGLAPLEQYF
>.|TRBJ2-3|TRBV28|TRBD2
TGTGCCAGCAGTCCCCGGGCGGGGAGGGGCCCAGATACGCAGTATTTT
CASSPRAGRGPDTQYF
>.|TRBJ2-1|TRBV5-8|.
TGTGCCAGCAGCCCACGGATGGGGGTTGAGCAGTTCTTC
CASSPRMGVEQFF
>.|TRBJ2-3|TRBV19|.
TGTGCCAGTAGTATTGGGGGCGGGAGAAGAGATACGCAGTATTTT
CASSIGGGRRDTQYF
>.|TRBJ1-6|TRBV2|.
TGTGCCAGCAGTGAAGAAGGCCCTAATTCACCCCTCCACTTT
CASSEEGPNSPLHF
>.|TRBJ1-3|TRBV7-9|TRBD1
TGTGCCAGCAGACCGACGGGACAGGGCGAGAATGACTCTGGAAACACCATATATTTT
CASRPTGQGENDSGNTIYF
>.|TRBJ2-7|TRBV20-1|.
TGCAGTGCTAGTCCCCCACAATCCTACGAGCAGTACTTC
CSASPPQSYEQYF
>few|TRBJ2-7|TRBV14|TRBD1
TGTGCCAGCAGCACTGGGACAGGGTACTACGAGCAGTACTTC
CASSTGTGYYEQYF
>.|TRBJ2-1|TRBV20-1|.
TGCAGTGCTAGAGTGGGGGAAAGGCAGTTCTTC
CSARVGERQFF
>.|TRBJ2-1|TRBV7-2|.
TGTGCCAGCAGAACCACAGGTTACAATGAGCAGTTCTTC
CASRTTGYNEQFF
>.|TRBJ2-7|TRBV5-1|.
TGCGCCAGCAGCTTGGGGTTCGGGATGTTCTACGAGCAGTACTTC
CASSLGFGMFYEQYF
>.|TRBJ2-5|TRBV5-4|.
TGTGCCAGCAGCCCGGGTTGGCAAGAGACCCAGTACTTC
CASSPGWQETQYF
>.|TRBJ2-7|TRBV30|TRBD2
TGTGCCTGGAGTGGCGAACCCGGGACTAGCGGTACCTACGAGCAGTACTTC
CAWSGEPGTSGTYEQYF
>.|TRBJ2-1|TRBV5-6|.
TGTGCCAGCGGGACCGGGACGGGGCAGTTCTTC
CASGTGTGQFF
>.|TRBJ1-6|TRBV7-9|TRBD1
TGTGCCAGCTCCGACAGGGAATATTCACCCCTCCACTTT
CASSDREYSPLHF
>.|TRBJ2-1|TRBV28|.
TGTGCCAGCAGTTTATCCGGACAGATCTACAATGAGCAGTTCTTC
CASSLSGQIYNEQFF
>.|TRBJ2-2|TRBV19|.
TGTGCCAGTACCGGGCCGATGAACACCGGGGAGCTGTTTTTT
CASTGPMNTGELFF
>.|TRBJ2-1|TRBV7-9|.
TGTGCCAGCACCCTCGGGGTAGCGGCCAAAGGAATCTCCTACAATGAGCAGTTCTTC
CASTLGVAAKGISYNEQFF
>.|TRBJ1-1|TRBV12-3/TRBV12-4|.
TGTGCCAGCAGTAGGACCTCCACTGAAGCTTTCTTT
CASSRTSTEAFF
>.|TRBJ2-1|TRBV7-9|.
TGTGCCAGCAGCTTATATGGTCGGGGGACAAGGGGCCGTAATAAGCAGTTCTTC
CASSLYGRGTRGRNKQFF
>.|TRBJ2-7|TRBV18|TRBD2
TGTGCCAGCTCAACCCAGACTAGCGGGAGTTACGAGCAGTACTTC
CASSTQTSGSYEQYF
>.|TRBJ2-1|TRBV13|.
TGTGCCAGCAGCTGGGAGGGGGCTGAGCAGTTCTTC
CASSWEGAEQFF
>.|TRBJ2-1|TRBV5-1|.
TGCGCCAGCACCCCCCCTGGGATCGGACGGACGTACAATGAGCAGTTCTTC
CASTPPGIGRTYNEQFF
>.|TRBJ2-1|TRBV2|.
TGTGCCAGTCAAGATTACAATGAGCAGTTCTTC
CASQDYNEQFF
>.|TRBJ2-1|TRBV6-2/TRBV6-3|TRBD2
TGTGCCAGCAGTTACTCCGGGGGGAGTGCGAGAGTCGATGAGCAGTTCTTC
CASSYSGGSARVDEQFF
>.|TRBJ2-7|TRBV19|.
TGTGCCAGTAGTATAGGACTGCGGGGCGAGCAGTACTTC
CASSIGLRGEQYF
>.|TRBJ2-7|TRBV5-1|TRBD2
TGCGCCAGCAGCTTGGGGCTAGCGGGAGACGAGCAGTACTTC
CASSLGLAGDEQYF
>once|TRBJ2-4|TRBV27|.
TGTGCCAGCAGTTTTCAGGGCTTAGCCAAAAACATTCAGTACTTC
CASSFQGLAKNIQYF
>.|TRBJ2-7|TRBV6-2/TRBV6-3|.
TGTGCCAGCAGTTACCCGGCGGGGCTCGGTAGGACCCCCTACGAGCAGTACTTC
CASSYPAGLGRTPYEQYF
>.|TRBJ2-2|TRBV28|.
TGTGCCACCTCCCGGTCTGGGACTTTCAGCACCGGGGAGCTGTTTTTT
CATSRSGTFSTGELFF
>.|TRBJ1-5|TRBV9|.
TGTGCCAGCAGCGCCGGAACAGGACACAATCAGCCCCAGCATTTT
CASSAGTGHNQPQHF
>.|TRBJ2-1|TRBV6-4|TRBD1
TGTGCCAGCAGTGACCGCGGACAGGGGGCAGGCGAGCAGTTCTTC
CASSDRGQGAGEQFF
>.|TRBJ2-7|TRBV15|.
TGTGCCACCAGCAGAGTGGAAAGTCTTTACGAGCAGTACTTC
CATSRVESLYEQYF
>once|TRBJ2-5|TRBV28|TRBD1
TGTGCCAGCAGCTCTGGACAGGGCCTCCAAGAGACCCAGTACTTC
CASSSGQGLQETQYF
>.|TRBJ2-2|TRBV5-1|.
TGCGCCAGCAGCACGACCCCAGCGGACAACACCGGGGAGCTGTTTTTT
CASSTTPADNTGELFF
>once|TRBJ2-7|TRBV11-2|.
TGTGCCAGCAGCTTCACAGGAGACCAGCAGTACTTC
CASSFTGDQQYF
>.|TRBJ2-7|TRBV14|TRBD1
TGTGCCAGCAGCCAGGACAGGGGAAACGAGCAGTACTTC
CASSQDRGNEQYF
>.|TRBJ1-5|TRBV10-3|TRBD1
TGTGCCTCAGGAGAGACAGGGGATCAGCCCCAGCATTTT
CASGETGDQPQHF